One and the same sample provided the 27 T cell receptor beta chains below, sequenced in a study of T-cell memory formation after mild COVID-19 (dated by TCRdb to 2020 to 2023). Receptor libraries were prepared by 5' RACE. TCRdb records Illumina NovaSeq 6000 as the sequencer. TCRdb reran the public reads through fastp at Q25 and MiXCR, keeping productive beta chains. Identical CDR3 protein sequences are pooled into one entry, listed with their most common genes and DNA. The sample table holds about 470,000 distinct CDR3 sequences, of which around a sixth were seen once. Of the sample, 10% to 15% falls within the top ten clones. Sequenced: PBMCs or a T cell subset sorted from them (not recorded which). These receptors were taken from an adult woman who had mild COVID-19 (a few samples of this study predate the infection). The sample titles of this study are shuffled in the database, so cell type and time point are left out; the donor was told from shared clones.

This chain connects TRBV15 to TRBJ2-3, with 7 bases fitting TRBD1. The CDR3 runs to 14 residues. Trimming took 3 bases from V and 4 from J; bases not matched to a gene: 4. Germline-derived CDR1 and CDR2 are LNHNV and YYDKDF (reference sequence). DNA of the CDR3: TGTGCCACCAGCAGCAACAGGGGCCCAGATACGCAGTATTTT. This gives the protein CATSSNRGPDTQYF. The entire variable domain, with the rest obtained from reference TRBV15 and TRBJ2-3, is as follows: DAMVIQNPRYQVTQFGKPVTLSCSQTLNHNVMYWYQQKSSQAPKLLFHYYDKDFNNEADTPDNFQSRRPNTSFCFLDIRSPGLGDTAMYLCATSSNRGPDTQYFGPGTRLTVL.

This clonotype was picked up many times. The gene calls are TRBV11-2 and TRBJ2-7; 9 nucleotides agree with TRBD1. Germline CDR1 SGHAT, CDR2 FQNNGV. CDR3 size: 14 residues. V dropped 2 bases and J dropped 10; count of bases not matched to a gene: 9. CDR3 residues: CASSLKTQGAYQYF. The CDR3 DNA follows: TGTGCCAGCAGCTTAAAAACACAGGGGGCGTACCAGTACTTC. The full variable domain, in which reference TRBV11-2 and TRBJ2-7 provide the parts outside the CDR3, is EAGVAQSPRYKIIEKRQSVAFWCNPISGHATLYWYQQILGQGPKLLIQFQNNGVVDDSQLPKDRFSAERLKGVDSTLKIQPAKLEDSAVYLCASSLKTQGAYQYFGPGTRLTVT.

This sequence joins TRBV7-2 and TRBJ2-7; 8 bases are shared with TRBD2. This CDR3 has 17 residues. The germline V gene has CDR1 SGHTA and CDR2 FQGNSA. Trimming at V came to 4 bases and at J to 6 bases, leaving 17 bases not matched to a gene. The chain's CDR3 is CASSSPVSGAGRGEQYF. For the CDR3, the DNA is TGTGCCAGCAGCTCCCCGGTTAGCGGGGCCGGGCGGGGCGAGCAGTACTTC.

The V gene is TRBV4-3, the J gene TRBJ2-1, with D possibly being TRBD2 (6 bases). CDR3 length: 15 residues. CDR1 is LGHNA, CDR2 YSLEER, per germline. Trimming took off 3 bases at V and 8 bases at J, with 17 bases between the two ends. The CDR3 DNA follows: TGCGCCAGCAGCCACTCGGTATCCGGGAGCGATGAGCAGTTCTTC. Protein: CASSHSVSGSDEQFF.

This clonotype has more than one count but fewer than ten. The chain recombines TRBV7-3 with TRBJ2-1; TRBD2 is a possible D gene (6 bases). Trimming stripped 0 bases from V and 0 bases from J, with 9 bases between. The CDR3 is 16 residues long. CDR1 is SGHTA and CDR2 is FQGTGA in the germline V gene. Written as DNA, the CDR3 is TGTGCCAGCAGCTTAACGAGCGGGTACTCCTACAATGAGCAGTTCTTC. This translates into CASSLTSGYSYNEQFF.

This chain links TRBV6-2 or TRBV6-3 with TRBJ2-5; unclear D gene. CDR3 length: 15 amino acids. Per germline, CDR1 MNHEY and CDR2 SVGEGT. Deletions cut 5 bases from V and 2 bases from J, with 15 bases between. DNA of the CDR3: TGTGCCAGCAGTGAGCATGGGGTGGAACAAGAGACCCAGTACTTC. It codes for CASSEHGVEQETQYF.

This clonotype was seen at least ten times. The rearrangement links TRBV24-1 to TRBJ2-2; 8 bases align to TRBD2. V lost 6 bases, J lost 5 bases, and 7 bases stayed unmatched. The CDR3 consists of 15 residues. The germline CDR1 and CDR2 sequences are KGHDR and SFDVKD. This CDR3 reads CATSREGLYTGELFF. The CDR3 DNA reads as TGTGCCACCAGTCGGGAGGGCCTTTATACCGGGGAGCTGTTTTTT.

This sequence joins TRBV6-6 and TRBJ2-7; 8 positions agree with TRBD1. Germline loops: CDR1 MNHNY, CDR2 SVGAGI (reference sequence). This CDR3 region has 14 residues. V lost 2 bases and J lost 3; bases outside the gene matches: 3. CDR3 nucleotide sequence: TGTGCCAGCAGTTACGGGACAGGTTTCTACGAGCAGTACTTC. This encodes CASSYGTGFYEQYF.

This clonotype was detected a few times. This rearrangement joins TRBV7-2 to TRBJ1-6; perhaps TRBD1 as D (5 bases). V was pared by 5 bases and J by 5 bases, with 10 bases between. The CDR3 sequence is 14 residues long. The germline V gene encodes CDR1 SGHTA and CDR2 FQGNSA. For the CDR3, the DNA is TGTGCCAGCAGCACGGGACGGGATAATTCACCCCTCCACTTT. This codes for CASSTGRDNSPLHF.

This clonotype was detected a few times. This chain connects TRBV7-2 to TRBJ1-1; 11 bases are a match to TRBD1. In germline, CDR1 is SGHTA, CDR2 FQGNSA. CDR3 size: 16 residues. J gave up 3 bases and V 5 bases, and 8 bases lay outside the gene matches. CDR3 sequence: CASSGQGALRDTEAFF. The CDR3 DNA is TGTGCCAGCAGCGGACAGGGGGCGCTTAGGGACACTGAAGCTTTCTTT.

The V and J genes are TRBV15 and TRBJ2-3; 10 nucleotides line up with TRBD2. The J segment lost 6 bases and the V segment lost 1 base, leaving 7 bases of the junction unmatched. The CDR3 extends over 16 amino acids. Germline lookup yields CDR1 LNHNV and CDR2 YYDKDF (reference sequence). CDR3 amino acids: CATSRGEAGGPDTQYF. CDR3 nucleotides: TGTGCCACCAGCAGAGGGGAAGCGGGGGGGCCCGATACGCAGTATTTT.

This chain connects TRBV10-3 to TRBJ2-5; 9 bases are a match to TRBD2. This CDR3 is 15 amino acids long. V gave up 6 bases and J gave up 1 base; unmatched junction bases: 6. Germline V gene sequence: CDR1 ENHRY, CDR2 SYGVKD. This CDR3 is CAISDRTSVQETQYF. The CDR3 coding sequence is TGTGCCATCAGCGACCGGACTAGCGTCCAAGAGACCCAGTACTTC.

The chain carries TRBV9 and TRBJ2-7; TRBD2 is a possible D gene (6 bases). Trimming pared 4 bases from V and 6 bases from J, leaving 23 bases between. The CDR3 sequence is 16 residues long. Germline V gives CDR1 SGDLS, CDR2 YYNGEE. CDR3 in amino acids: CASSPEEYGGIGEQYF. In DNA form, the CDR3 reads TGTGCCAGCAGCCCAGAGGAATATGGAGGGATCGGCGAGCAGTACTTC.

V is TRBV25-1 and J is TRBJ2-1; no clear D. The CDR3 covers 14 residues. From germline, CDR1 is MGHDK and CDR2 SYGVNS. V dropped 4 bases and J dropped 4 bases, with 11 bases sitting between them. The CDR3 sequence is CASSATLLYNEQFF. The CDR3, as DNA: TGTGCCAGCAGTGCGACCCTCTTATACAATGAGCAGTTCTTC.

The chain recombines TRBV7-2 with TRBJ2-7; no clear D. V was trimmed by 3 bases and J by 1 base, leaving 7 bases between them. The CDR3 loop spans 13 amino acids. Germline V gene sequence: CDR1 SGHTA, CDR2 FQGNSA. CDR3 nucleotide sequence: TGTGCCAGCAGCTTCCAGAAATCCTACGAGCAGTACTTC. Its translation is CASSFQKSYEQYF.

This clonotype was counted at least ten times. The V call is TRBV2, the J call TRBJ1-2, with D possibly matching TRBD1 (6 bases). This CDR3 has 16 amino acids. Trimming stripped 2 bases from V and 2 bases from J, with 15 bases between. CDR1 and CDR2 from the germline V gene are SNHLY and FYNNEI. The CDR3: CASSEWSGAMNYGYTF. For the CDR3, the DNA is TGTGCCAGCAGTGAATGGTCAGGGGCCATGAACTATGGCTACACCTTC.

This clonotype came up a few times. The chain has TRBV7-2 and TRBJ2-3; D ambiguous. This CDR3 has 14 amino acids. CDR1 and CDR2 from the germline V gene are SGHTA and FQGNSA. Trimming shortened V by 0 bases and J by 5 bases, and 9 bases separated the two germline ends. The CDR3 protein is CASSLAAVGDTQYF. In DNA, the CDR3 is TGTGCCAGCAGCTTAGCGGCAGTGGGAGATACGCAGTATTTT.

The rearrangement joins TRBV19 to TRBJ2-7; D could derive from TRBD1 or TRBD2 (5 bases each). V was cut by 4 bases and J by 3 bases, with 10 bases left in between. The CDR3 totals 13 residues. Germline V lookup: CDR1 LNHDA, CDR2 SQIVND (reference sequence). The CDR3 nucleotides are TGTGCCAGTAGTACCGGGGCCAACTACGAGCAGTACTTC. This encodes CASSTGANYEQYF.

There are a few counts of this clonotype. The genes are TRBV6-5 and TRBJ2-5; D gene uncertain. There are 13 residues in the CDR3. V lost 5 bases and J 2 bases, leaving 9 bases between the germline ends. Per germline, CDR1 MNHEY and CDR2 SVGAGI. The CDR3: CASSPRIQETQYF. CDR3 DNA: TGTGCCAGCAGTCCCCGGATACAAGAGACCCAGTACTTC.

This clonotype was recorded a few times. The chain joins TRBV5-5 to TRBJ2-1; TRBD2 matches 15 bases. Trimming removed 3 bases from V and 8 bases from J; junction bases left unmatched: 12. Germline V gives CDR1 SGHKS, CDR2 YYEKEE (reference sequence). The CDR3 covers 18 residues. CDR3 loop: CASSSGLAGGPIIDEQFF. Written as DNA, the CDR3 is TGTGCCAGCAGCTCTGGACTAGCGGGAGGGCCGATTATCGATGAGCAGTTCTTC.

The chain couples TRBV18 to TRBJ2-7; D remains ambiguous. Germline assignment: CDR1 KGHSH and CDR2 LQKENI. The V and J ends lost 0 bases and 5 bases respectively, with 8 bases between them. This CDR3 is built from 13 residues. The CDR3 reads CASSPPRNDEQYF. Here the CDR3 DNA reads TGTGCCAGCTCACCACCCAGGAACGACGAGCAGTACTTC.

The chain has TRBV27 and TRBJ2-7, with unresolved D. The CDR3 runs 16 residues. Looked up from germline, CDR1 is MNHEY and CDR2 is SMNVEV (reference sequence). V dropped 0 bases and J dropped 5 bases, with 17 bases sitting between them. The CDR3 here is CASSLSSRAYWNEQYF. The DNA for the CDR3 is TGTGCCAGCAGTTTATCGTCAAGGGCATATTGGAACGAGCAGTACTTC.

This clonotype appeared many times. The rearrangement uses TRBV5-1 and TRBJ2-7; D is ambiguous. Germline assignment: CDR1 SGHRS and CDR2 YFSETQ. The CDR3 contains 11 residues. The germline V and J ends were trimmed by 6 bases and 4 bases, with 8 bases remaining between them. The CDR3 spells CASKGEYEQYF. The CDR3 DNA reads as TGCGCCAGCAAAGGTGAATACGAGCAGTACTTC. Variable domain in full (rest from reference TRBV5-1 and TRBJ2-7): KAGVTQTPRYLIKTRGQQVTLSCSPISGHRSVSWYQQTPGQGLQFLFEYFSETQRNKGNFPGRFSGRQFSNSRSEMNVSTLELGDSALYLCASKGEYEQYFGPGTRLTVT.

J is TRBJ2-1 and V is TRBV9; TRBD2 aligns across 11 bases. Germline loops: CDR1 SGDLS, CDR2 YYNGEE. Trimming removed 2 bases from V and 0 bases from J; junction bases left unmatched: 7. The CDR3 loop spans 18 amino acids. The CDR3 nucleotides read TGTGCCAGCAGCGTGAATCCGGGACTAGCGGTCTCCTACAATGAGCAGTTCTTC. Encoded protein: CASSVNPGLAVSYNEQFF.

The chain employs TRBV29-1 and TRBJ1-2; D is ambiguous. Trimming cost V 6 bases and J 0 bases, with 8 bases left between them. The CDR3 extends over 12 amino acids. Germline CDR1 SQVTM, CDR2 ANQGSEA. The DNA of the CDR3 is TGCAGCGTGACGGCCCCTAACTATGGCTACACCTTC. Translating it yields CSVTAPNYGYTF.

This clonotype was counted only a few times. The chain combines TRBV7-8 with TRBJ1-5; D remains unclear. This CDR3 is 12 amino acids long. V lost 4 bases and J lost 7, with 8 bases in between. Germline-derived CDR1 and CDR2 are SGHVS and FQNEAQ. CDR3 nucleotide sequence: TGTGCCAGCAGCTCCGGCGTCCAGCCCCAGCATTTT. Its translation: CASSSGVQPQHF.

In this sample, this clonotype turned up a few times. J is TRBJ1-2 and V is TRBV29-1; a weak D match, TRBD1 (5 bases). From germline, CDR1 is SQVTM and CDR2 ANQGSEA. The CDR3 has 13 residues. V was clipped by 0 bases and J by 7 bases, with 12 bases between them. CDR3 DNA sequence: TGCAGCGTTGAAGAGTCCAGGGTGGGTGGCTACACCTTC. Protein product: CSVEESRVGGYTF.